The rows below give T cell receptor beta chains drawn from one sample of a study of cytomegalovirus exposure and HLA in healthy donors. Clones were read by immunoSEQ multiplex PCR, and TCRdb kept only the in-frame ones, dropping some. The sample yields fewer than 200,000 clones, about 75% seen once. Sequencing input: PBMCs. The source of these receptors is a woman aged 50 to 65 in good health and CMV-seropositive. Both conserved end residues are part of each CDR3. The order of the fields is CDR3 DNA, CDR3 protein, V gene, CDR3 length, clone size, J gene, D gene. D genes are given only for firm matches. Not every row has a clone size; where given, it reads once, few, many or a size class.

TGTGCCAGCAGTGTGTACCTAGCAGGAGATACGCAGTATTTT CASSVYLAGDTQYF TRBV6-1 14 once TRBJ2-3 -
TGTGCCAGCAGCTTGGGGGGGTTTGCGGGGGGCAGGGAGACCCAGTACTTC CASSLGGFAGGRETQYF TRBV5-4 17 - TRBJ2-5 TRBD2
TGTGCCAGCAGCCAAGTATCCGGCGGGGAGCTGTTTTTT CASSQVSGGELFF TRBV4-2 13 - TRBJ2-2 -
TGTGCCTGGAGTCACGACAGGGGAAAAGATTATGGCTACACCTTC CAWSHDRGKDYGYTF TRBV30 15 few TRBJ1-2 TRBD1
TGTGCCAGCTCACCTCAACGGGGACAAAAGAATCAGCCCCAGCATTTT CASSPQRGQKNQPQHF TRBV18 16 - TRBJ1-5 -
TGTGCCAGCAGTCTCTCGGGGAACTCCGGATCACCCCTCCACTTT CASSLSGNSGSPLHF TRBV6-5 15 - TRBJ1-6 -
TGTGCCAGTCGCTTACAACAGAACACTGAAGCTTTCTTT CASRLQQNTEAFF TRBV7-8 13 - TRBJ1-1 -
TGTGCCAGCAGCGTTGAGGCGGGGCCCTACGAGCAGTACTTC CASSVEAGPYEQYF TRBV9 14 - TRBJ2-7 -
TGTGCCAGCAGAGCAGGGGGTGAGCAGTACTTC CASRAGGEQYF TRBV6-6 11 few TRBJ2-7 TRBD1
TGTGCCAGCAGCGTAGCAGGGAATGAGCAGTTCTTC CASSVAGNEQFF TRBV9 12 - TRBJ2-1 -
TGCGCCAGCAGCTTGGATTTAAATTCACCCCTCCACTTT CASSLDLNSPLHF TRBV5-1 13 - TRBJ1-6 -
TGCGCCAGCAGCTTGTTCCGAGGCGAGCAGTACTTC CASSLFRGEQYF TRBV5-1 12 - TRBJ2-7 -
TGTGCCAGCAGCTCCCGGGACAGCTACGAGCAGTACTTC CASSSRDSYEQYF TRBV7-9 13 - TRBJ2-7 TRBD1
TGTGCCAGCAGCTTAGGTACAGGGCAGGAGACCCAGTACTTC CASSLGTGQETQYF TRBV13 14 - TRBJ2-5 -
TGTGCCAGCTCACCTTATTCGTCGCCAGACACTGAAGCTTTCTTT CASSPYSSPDTEAFF TRBV18 15 - TRBJ1-1 -
TGTGCCTGGAGTGTAGGGACTGGCGAGCAGTACTTC CAWSVGTGEQYF TRBV30 12 - TRBJ2-7 -
TGTGCCACCAAAGACCCCAGGGTTCAGGGCGAGCAGTACTTC CATKDPRVQGEQYF TRBV6-5 14 - TRBJ2-7 -
TGTGCCAGCAGCCCAGGGGGCGAGGGCAGGATCACTGAAGCTTTCTTT CASSPGGEGRITEAFF TRBV5-4 16 - TRBJ1-1 TRBD1
TGTGCCTGGCATTTGAGTCATTTAACTAACACCATATATTTT CAWHLSHLTNTIYF TRBV30 14 - TRBJ1-3 -
TGTGCCAGCAGCCCTGGAGCCGCGTTGATGAACACTGAAGCTTTCTTT CASSPGAALMNTEAFF TRBV11-2 16 - TRBJ1-1 -
TGTGCCAGCAGTTACTGGGACAGGCCGAACACTGAAGCTTTCTTT CASSYWDRPNTEAFF TRBV10-3 15 few TRBJ1-1 TRBD1
TGTGCCAGCAGCGCCCGGGACAGGTCTGAAGCTTTCTTT CASSARDRSEAFF TRBV9 13 - TRBJ1-1 TRBD1
TGCGCCAGCAGCCAAGAGACTCGGGAAGGGCAGTACTTC CASSQETREGQYF TRBV4-1 13 - TRBJ2-7 -
TGTGCCAGCTCACCACTGTCGCAGGGGGCTACAGGGGCCAACGTCCTGACTTTC CASSPLSQGATGANVLTF TRBV18 18 - TRBJ2-6 TRBD1
TGTGCCAGCAGCGTAGAACAGGTCTACAATGAGCAGTTCTTC CASSVEQVYNEQFF TRBV9 14 - TRBJ2-1 -
TGTGCCAGCAGTGAATTGCGGGGGATAGAACAAGAGACCCAGTACTTC CASSELRGIEQETQYF TRBV2 16 - TRBJ2-5 TRBD2
TGTGCCAGCAGCCACCCGGGTGGGGAAGCTTTCTTT CASSHPGGEAFF TRBV11-2 12 - TRBJ1-1 -
TGTGCCAGCAGCCAAGATTCAGGATACTACGAGCAGTACTTC CASSQDSGYYEQYF TRBV14 14 - TRBJ2-7 -
TGTGCCAGCAGCTTGGCGGGATATCAGCCCCAGCATTTT CASSLAGYQPQHF TRBV5-6 13 - TRBJ1-5 -
TGTGCCTGGAAGAGGGCGTCCACTGAAGCTTTCTTT CAWKRASTEAFF TRBV30 12 - TRBJ1-1 -
TGTGCCAGCAGTTTCAAGCGGGGGGCCAACCACGAGCAGTACTTC CASSFKRGANHEQYF TRBV27 15 - TRBJ2-7 TRBD2
TGCGCCAGCAGCTTGGAGGGAGCGGCTGGCTACACCTTC CASSLEGAAGYTF TRBV5-1 13 - TRBJ1-2 -
TGTGCCAGCAGTTTAGATAGCGGGGGGGCCCTGACCCAGTACTTC CASSLDSGGALTQYF TRBV28 15 - TRBJ2-5 TRBD2
TGTGCCACCAGCAGAGATTGGGCTATGAACACTGAAGCTTTCTTT CATSRDWAMNTEAFF TRBV15 15 once TRBJ1-1 -
TGTGCCAGCAGCCCACACGGGAATTCACCCCTCCACTTT CASSPHGNSPLHF TRBV7-8 13 few TRBJ1-6 -
TGTGCCAGCAGGGACAGACCGAGCTCTGGAAACACCATATATTTT CASRDRPSSGNTIYF TRBV27 15 - TRBJ1-3 -
TGTGCTAGTGGTTTGACCTCCGGGACAGGGGGCAATCAGCCCCAGCATTTT CASGLTSGTGGNQPQHF TRBV12-5 17 - TRBJ1-5 TRBD1
TGTGCCAGCAGCCCGGGGACTAGCGGGGGGATGACAGATACGCAGTATTTT CASSPGTSGGMTDTQYF TRBV11-3 17 - TRBJ2-3 TRBD2
TGTGCCAGCAGCTTGCGGGATGAAAAACTGTTTTTT CASSLRDEKLFF TRBV5-4 12 - TRBJ1-4 -
TGTGCCAGCAGCCCCAAGGAGCGGACCACCTACGAGCAGTACTTC CASSPKERTTYEQYF TRBV9 15 - TRBJ2-7 -
TGTGCCGGGTCGCTGGGGGGTCAGACTGAAGCTTTCTTT CAGSLGGQTEAFF TRBV7-9 13 - TRBJ1-1 -
TGCGCCAGCAGCTTAGGGGCCCTCTCGAGGGAGACCCAGTACTTC CASSLGALSRETQYF TRBV5-1 15 - TRBJ2-5 -
TGTGCCAGCAGCTTTTACGGACAGGGGGTCTCTGGGGCCAACGTCCTGACTTTC CASSFYGQGVSGANVLTF TRBV13 18 once TRBJ2-6 TRBD1
TGTGCCAGCAGCTTCGGTGGGACAACTACCTACGAGCAGTACTTC CASSFGGTTTYEQYF TRBV5-6 15 few TRBJ2-7 -
TGTGCCAGCTCACCACCAGGTGGAGCTGGGGCCAACGTCCTGACTTTC CASSPPGGAGANVLTF TRBV18 16 few TRBJ2-6 -
TGTGCCACCAGCAAAGGTGAGGTGGGGCCTTACAGCACAGATACGCAGTATTTT CATSKGEVGPYSTDTQYF TRBV15 18 - TRBJ2-3 -
TGTGCCAGTAGAGACAGGGGGAACGCTGAAGCTTTCTTT CASRDRGNAEAFF TRBV19 13 few TRBJ1-1 TRBD1